The next 2 T cell receptor beta chains were all read from a single sample in a study of T cell repertoires in cytomegalovirus infection. These receptors are not linked to any known antigen. TCRdb fed the reads into MiXCR, producing one record per CDR3 protein. The sample has fewer than 85,000 distinct CDR3 sequences; 45% to 55% are singletons. The material sequenced was CD8+ T cells from cultured PBMCs, taken from culture after CMV antigen stimulation. The receptors come from a human donor in good health (CMV status not recorded). Some clones in this sample may be carry-over from other donors' samples.

The gene calls are TRBV7-6 and TRBJ1-4, with 8 positions matching TRBD1. This CDR3 contains 12 residues. The germline CDR1 and CDR2 sequences are SGHVS and FNYEAQ. After removal of 5 bases from V and 14 bases from J, the junction contained 7 bases not matched to a gene. CDR3 region: CASSNRDRHLFF. CDR3 sequence (DNA): TGTGCCAGCAGCAACCGGGACAGGCACCTGTTTTTT.

The V and J genes are TRBV12-3 or TRBV12-4 and TRBJ1-3; 9 bases map to TRBD1. The trim removed 7 bases at V and 3 bases at J, leaving 7 bases unmatched. The CDR3 runs to 15 residues. The CDR3 protein is CASNPTGGGGNTIYF. The CDR3 bases are TGTGCCAGCAACCCGACAGGGGGTGGTGGAAACACCATATATTTT.